This note documents a single T cell receptor beta chain sequence. The sample belongs to a study of blood T cell repertoires in COVID-19. Study as a whole: Acute-phase and convalescent COVID-19 samples originated in the United States, Italy and Spain. Sources were T cells, B-cell-depleted T cells, or PBMCs; the material itself was cDNA or gDNA.

Original methodology: Amplification of reference gene primers provided the estimated nucleated cell counts. Repertoires were generated with immunoSEQ multiplex PCR, while TCRdb's copy carries only in-frame clones and drops some. V and J calls and clone size are given by that table; D and trimming were obtained from the DNA. Of a few hundred thousand clones in the sample, roughly 85% are singletons; the top ten hold 7.2%. The CDR3 spans 15 residues. Germline CDR1 and CDR2: SGHAT and FQNNGV. The trim removed 2 bases at V and 4 bases at J, leaving 1 base unmatched. The chain has TRBV11-2 and TRBJ2-2, with TRBD1 identical over 10 bases. The specimen was peripheral blood. This receptor was obtained from a human donor in a cohort sampled during active COVID-19. CDR3 nucleotides: TGTGCCAGCAGCTTAAGGACAGGGGGCACCGGGGAGCTGTTTTTT. Translation gives CASSLRTGGTGELFF.